This T cell receptor (beta chain) comes out of a study of identical twins. Notes on this clonotype: Antigen specificity is unknown.

Germline V gene lookup returns CDR1 LNHDA and CDR2 SQIVND (reference sequence). V was clipped by 9 bases and J by 7 bases, with 18 bases between them. The CDR3 has 14 residues. Through template switching, a universal primer site was introduced, and the cDNA contained unique molecular identifiers. TCRdb itself ran the 5' RACE reads through MiXCR, one entry per CDR3 protein. Here the sample spans around 240,000 distinct CDR3 sequences, roughly 7% being singletons. Study observations and caveats: Models underestimated how often monozygotic twins shared out-of-frame TCR alpha.

This sample also appeared in a second study, on yellow fever vaccine responses in identical twins. Per that paper: In identical twins, vaccine T cell responses appeared partly shared and partly individual.

This receptor was taken from a woman aged 18-29 years in good health. The chain recombines TRBV19 with TRBJ2-2; no clear D. The sequenced material came from memory (CD45RO+) T cells sorted from blood. The CDR3: CARPSFASSGELFF. The CDR3 DNA reads TGTGCCAGGCCGTCTTTCGCGTCTAGCGGGGAGCTGTTTTTT.